What follows are 24 T cell receptor beta chains derived from one specimen sequenced in a study of blood T cells in healthy people across ages. Sample-barcoded 5' priming and a J-beta primer mix drove a second PCR of 7 to 11 cycles. TCRdb ran MiXCR on the 5' RACE reads and lists one entry per CDR3 protein. The repertoire consists of 500,000 to 650,000 distinct CDR3 sequences, with about 26% occurring once and the leading ten covering approximately 3.3%. This sample was shared with a second study, whose subject was T cells of mothers and their children.

Sequences were obtained from blood. These receptors originate from a boy aged 2-9 years in good health.

This clonotype was found a few times. V is TRBV4-2 and J is TRBJ1-4; no firm D call. Germline CDR1 LGHNA, CDR2 YNFKEQ. Trimming took off 0 bases at V and 16 bases at J, with 15 bases between the two ends. This CDR3 region has 13 residues. CDR3 bases: TGTGCCAGCAGCCAAGAGCGACCCAATTCACCGTTTTTT. Translated, it gives CASSQERPNSPFF.

The genes are TRBV9 and TRBJ2-5; D possibly uses TRBD1 or TRBD2 (5 bases each). Germline CDR1 reads SGDLS; CDR2 reads YYNGEE. V gave up 0 bases and J gave up 2 bases, with 11 bases separating them. This CDR3 has 15 amino acids. CDR3 nucleotides: TGTGCCAGCAGCGTAGCCGGGGCAGTGCAAGAGACCCAGTACTTC. Amino acids: CASSVAGAVQETQYF. Variable domain in full (rest from reference TRBV9 and TRBJ2-5): DSGVTQTPKHLITATGQRVTLRCSPRSGDLSVYWYQQSLDQGLQFLIQYYNGEERAKGNILERFSAQQFPDLHSELNLSSLELGDSALYFCASSVAGAVQETQYFGPGTRLLVL.

In this sample, this clonotype turned up a few times. This CDR3 reads CASSQDQGSSYGYTF. CDR3 in DNA: TGCGCCAGCAGCCAAGATCAGGGTTCGTCCTATGGCTACACCTTC. The chain is built from TRBV4-3 and TRBJ1-2, with D possibly being TRBD1 (5 bases). CDR3 length equals 15 residues. From germline, CDR1 is LGHNA and CDR2 YSLEER. V lost 0 bases and J lost 4, with 12 bases in between.

This clonotype was counted between two and nine times. The rearrangement uses TRBV3-1 and TRBJ1-2; 7 bases are a match to TRBD1. V gave up 3 bases and J gave up 9 bases; unmatched junction bases: 1. There are 11 residues in the CDR3. Germline CDR1 and CDR2: LGHDT and YNNKEL (reference sequence). CDR3 residues: CASSQTGSYTF. The CDR3 coding sequence is TGTGCCAGCAGCCAGACAGGGAGCTACACCTTC.

The genes are TRBV15 and TRBJ2-5, with TRBD1 matching over 7 bases. The DNA matches TRBJ2-7 better at its end, which makes the J call doubtful. This CDR3 comprises 15 residues. The V gene's germline CDR1 is LNHNV and CDR2 YYDKDF (reference sequence). CDR3 region: CATSREAGQVYEQYF. The CDR3 nucleotides are TGTGCCACCAGCAGAGAGGCAGGACAGGTCTACGAGCAGTACTTC.

This clonotype is a singleton in its sample. The chain recombines TRBV2 with TRBJ2-5; no clear D. V was shortened by 7 bases and J by 0 bases, with 9 bases between the two germline ends. Germline CDR1 is SNHLY and CDR2 is FYNNEI. This CDR3 has 13 residues. Here the CDR3 reads CASNSQYQETQYF. CDR3 coding DNA: TGTGCCAGCAATAGTCAGTACCAAGAGACCCAGTACTTC.

A few counts support this clonotype. The chain has TRBV27 and TRBJ1-4; no definite D call. This CDR3 is built from 16 residues. The V and J ends lost 5 bases and 4 bases respectively, with 17 bases between them. Per the germline V gene, CDR1 is MNHEY and CDR2 is SMNVEV (reference sequence). The CDR3, as DNA: TGTGCCAGCAGTCCAATCGGGCAGGTCAATAATGAAAAACTGTTTTTT. Its protein product is CASSPIGQVNNEKLFF. The full variable domain, in which reference TRBV27 and TRBJ1-4 provide the parts outside the CDR3, is EAQVTQNPRYLITVTGKKLTVTCSQNMNHEYMSWYRQDPGLGLRQIYYSMNVEVTDKGDVPEGYKVSRKEKRNFPLILESPSPNQTSLYFCASSPIGQVNNEKLFFGSGTQLSVL.

There are a few counts of this clonotype. The V and J genes are TRBV15 and TRBJ1-6; D remains ambiguous. V was cut by 0 bases and J by 9 bases, with 15 bases left in between. From germline, CDR1 is LNHNV and CDR2 YYDKDF (reference sequence). The CDR3 sequence is 16 residues long. The chain's CDR3 is CATSRDRTALGSPLHF. The CDR3 DNA is TGTGCCACCAGCAGAGACCGGACGGCCCTAGGTTCACCCCTCCACTTT. Full variable domain (rest looked up from reference TRBV15 and TRBJ1-6): DAMVIQNPRYQVTQFGKPVTLSCSQTLNHNVMYWYQQKSSQAPKLLFHYYDKDFNNEADTPDNFQSRRPNTSFCFLDIRSPGLGDTAMYLCATSRDRTALGSPLHFGNGTRLTVT.

The gene calls are TRBV20-1 and TRBJ2-4; a possible D gene is TRBD1 (6 bases). The V end was cut by 0 bases, the J end by 2 bases, with 11 bases between. In germline, CDR1 is DFQATT, CDR2 SNEGSKA (reference sequence). This CDR3 comprises 15 residues. CDR3 nucleotide sequence: TGCAGTGCTAGAGACAAGCAGGGGTCCAAAAACATTCAGTACTTC. This codes for CSARDKQGSKNIQYF.

The CDR3 DNA reads TGTGCCAGCAGGGGAGTCCGGGATGAAAAACTGTTTTTT. As protein: CASRGVRDEKLFF. The rearrangement joins TRBV6-1 to TRBJ1-4; D ambiguous. V was trimmed by 6 bases and J by 6 bases, leaving 11 bases between them. This CDR3 spans 13 amino acids. Germline V CDR1 and CDR2: MNHNS, SASEGT.

This clonotype was counted between two and nine times. The J gene is TRBJ2-3, the V gene TRBV13; 9 bases map to TRBD2. Germline loops: CDR1 PRHDT, CDR2 FYEKMQ (reference sequence). The CDR3 is made up of 16 amino acids. V lost 1 base to trimming and J lost 5 bases; unmatched junction nucleotides: 7. This CDR3 is CASSLATSGPLDTQYF. CDR3 in DNA: TGTGCCAGCAGCTTAGCTACTAGCGGGCCCTTAGATACGCAGTATTTT. The full variable domain, rest sourced from reference TRBV13 and TRBJ2-3, is AAGVIQSPRHLIKEKRETATLKCYPIPRHDTVYWYQQGPGQDPQFLISFYEKMQSDKGSIPDRFSAQQFSDYHSELNMSSLELGDSALYFCASSLATSGPLDTQYFGPGTRLTVL.

V usage is TRBV5-1 and J usage is TRBJ1-2; D might be TRBD1 (6 bases). The germline V and J ends were trimmed by 5 bases and 6 bases, with 14 bases remaining between them. The CDR3 contains 13 residues. CDR1 and CDR2 from the germline V gene are SGHRS and YFSETQ. The CDR3 is CASRNRVHDGYTF. The CDR3 coding sequence is TGCGCCAGCAGAAACAGGGTACACGATGGCTACACCTTC.

This clonotype was seen a few times. This chain joins TRBV21-1 and TRBJ2-3; no DNA check was done on the table's D call, TRBD2. TRBV21-1 is termed a pseudogene. This CDR3 spans 15 amino acids. CDR3 protein: CASTVDSGSTDTQYF. The CDR3 DNA reads TGTGCCAGCACCGTGGATAGCGGGAGCACAGATACGCAGTATTTT.

This clonotype was picked up a small number of times. This chain uses TRBV7-2 with TRBJ2-1, with no clear D. The CDR3 length is 16 residues. V gave up 5 bases and J gave up 5 bases, with 19 bases separating them. Per the germline V gene, CDR1 is SGHTA and CDR2 is FQGNSA. CDR3 nucleotide sequence: TGTGCCAGCAGCGCACGGCAGGAGATTCGTGACAATGAGCAGTTCTTC. As protein: CASSARQEIRDNEQFF.

This clonotype showed up just a few times. The CDR3 spells CASSVLFTGGYTF. The CDR3 nucleotides read TGTGCCAGCAGCGTATTATTTACGGGGGGCTACACCTTC. The chain uses TRBV9 and TRBJ1-2; no reliable D call. CDR1 and CDR2 (germline): SGDLS, YYNGEE. The CDR3 contains 13 residues. V was pared by 1 base and J by 8 bases, with 12 bases between.

V and J are TRBV20-1 and TRBJ2-1; D might be TRBD2 (5 bases). The CDR3 runs 12 residues. Germline-derived CDR1 and CDR2 are DFQATT and SNEGSKA (reference sequence). V was pared by 3 bases and J by 8 bases, with 11 bases between. The CDR3 here is CSASRRGDEQFF. The DNA of the CDR3 is TGCAGTGCTAGCCGCCGGGGAGATGAGCAGTTCTTC.

The rearrangement links TRBV24-1 to TRBJ1-2; D remains unclear. The CDR3 has 11 residues. The V gene lost 7 bases and the J gene lost 4 bases, with 6 bases spanning the gap. The germline gives CDR1 KGHDR, CDR2 SFDVKD. The CDR3 DNA reads TGTGCCACCAGCGACGGCTATGGCTACACCTTC. Its translation: CATSDGYGYTF.

This clonotype has just a few counts. V and J are TRBV3-1 and TRBJ1-2, with TRBD1 identical over 7 bases. Germline CDR1 reads LGHDT; CDR2 reads YNNKEL (reference sequence). V trimming: 4 bases; J trimming: 1 base; junction bases outside the gene matches: 6. There are 15 residues in the CDR3. The CDR3 DNA reads as TGTGCCAGCAGCCTTTCACAGGGGAGTAACTATGGCTACACCTTC. It specifies CASSLSQGSNYGYTF.

The chain links TRBV4-1 to TRBJ2-7; D is ambiguous. Trimming stripped 5 bases from V and 1 base from J, with 12 bases between. CDR1 is MGHRA, CDR2 YSYEKL, per germline. The CDR3 runs 14 residues. DNA of the CDR3: TGCGCCAGCAGCGCTCCACTGAGGTCCTACGAGCAGTACTTC. This gives the protein CASSAPLRSYEQYF.

On this clonotype itself: Likely a read error: the CDR3 ends without its conserved phenylalanine or tryptophan. The chain carries TRBV5-1 and TRBJ2-5; 7 nucleotides line up with TRBD2. Germline V lookup: CDR1 SGHRS, CDR2 YFSETQ. J gave up 5 bases and V 5 bases, and 6 bases lay outside the gene matches. This CDR3 is built from 13 residues. CDR3 region: CASSGLADETQYL. The CDR3 bases are TGCGCCAGCAGTGGGCTAGCGGATGAGACCCAGTACCTC.

This clonotype was seen a few times. CDR3 sequence: CAWSVSPSNIQYF. The CDR3 DNA is TGTGCCTGGAGTGTATCCCCTTCAAACATTCAGTACTTC. The chain is built from TRBV30 and TRBJ2-4, with D unclear. Germline values: CDR1 GTSNPN, CDR2 SVGIG (reference sequence). V was clipped by 0 bases and J by 6 bases, with 9 bases between them. CDR3 size: 13 residues.

A few counts support this clonotype. V usage is TRBV6-6 and J usage is TRBJ1-1; 11 nucleotides line up with TRBD1. Trimming took 6 bases from V and 11 from J; bases not matched to a gene: 17. The CDR3 is made up of 16 amino acids. Germline V gene sequence: CDR1 MNHNY, CDR2 SVGAGI (reference sequence). The CDR3, as DNA: TGTGCCAGCAGACCGCTTACCCGGGACAGGGGGTCTTTCGCTTTCTTT. It specifies CASRPLTRDRGSFAFF.

This chain links TRBV20-1 with TRBJ1-6; D perhaps matches TRBD1 (6 bases). The CDR3 extends over 15 amino acids. The germline gives CDR1 DFQATT, CDR2 SNEGSKA (reference sequence). Trimming took 8 bases from V and 7 from J, leaving 21 bases between them. DNA of the CDR3: TGCAGTACTAACCCTCAGGGGACCGCGAATTCACCCCTCCACTTT. Its protein product is CSTNPQGTANSPLHF.

With respect to this clonotype: A much more abundant neighbour one base away suggests this may be a read error. V is TRBV4-3 and J is TRBJ2-2, with D uncertain. V gave up 0 bases and J gave up 5 bases, with 4 bases separating them. The CDR3 totals 13 residues. Germline CDR1 reads LGHNA; CDR2 reads YSLEER. The DNA for the CDR3 is TGCGCCAGCAGCCAAGAGTGGACCGGGGAGCTGTTTTTT. This sequence encodes CASSQEWTGELFF.